The present TCR beta chain was sequenced within a study of beta chain features in type 1 diabetes. Per germline, CDR1 ENHRY and CDR2 SYGVKD. After removal of 4 bases from V and 3 bases from J, the junction contained 0 bases not matched to a gene. This CDR3 is built from 12 residues. This clone showed up just a few times. The entirety of the isolated RNA underwent reverse transcription, so expressed TCRB transcripts were sequenced. Sequencing used immunoSEQ multiplex PCR; TCRdb keeps in-frame clones, though not all of them. The sample lists over 500,000 clones; about a sixth were seen once. This chain links TRBV10-3 with TRBJ2-7; 7 nucleotides align to TRBD1. This TCR came from a man aged 18 to 35 in good health. Sequencing was carried out using naive CD4+ T cells from blood. As DNA, the CDR3 is TGTGCCATCAGTGCAGGGGGCTACGAGCAGTACTTC. It codes for CAISAGGYEQYF.